This TCR beta chain derives from a study of PD-1 blockade in classical Hodgkin lymphoma. The wider study: Every 2 weeks, patients got 3 mg/kg intravenous nivolumab.

This CDR3 comprises 16 residues. Trimming cost V 0 bases and J 3 bases; bases outside gene matches: 7. Germline V gene lookup returns CDR1 SGHNT and CDR2 YYREEE (reference sequence). Here immunoSEQ multiplex PCR was the method, and the copy in TCRdb shows in-frame clones only, minus some. The repertoire holds 50,000 to 65,000 clones, roughly 90% seen once, with about 10% in the top ten. Patients all relapsed after autologous stem cell transplantation, and there was variation in brentuximab vedotin exposure. Study results and caveats: Complete responders' baseline diversity resembled that of newly diagnosed patients.

Notes on this clone: What it binds is not known.

This TCR was sampled from a human donor with classical Hodgkin lymphoma. This specimen was peripheral blood mononuclear cells (PBMCs), taken before the second cycle of nivolumab. V is TRBV5-4 and J is TRBJ2-3; TRBD1 agrees at 7 bases. The CDR3: CASSLARQGSTDTQYF. Written as DNA, the CDR3 is TGTGCCAGCAGCTTGGCCAGACAGGGTAGTACAGATACGCAGTATTTT.